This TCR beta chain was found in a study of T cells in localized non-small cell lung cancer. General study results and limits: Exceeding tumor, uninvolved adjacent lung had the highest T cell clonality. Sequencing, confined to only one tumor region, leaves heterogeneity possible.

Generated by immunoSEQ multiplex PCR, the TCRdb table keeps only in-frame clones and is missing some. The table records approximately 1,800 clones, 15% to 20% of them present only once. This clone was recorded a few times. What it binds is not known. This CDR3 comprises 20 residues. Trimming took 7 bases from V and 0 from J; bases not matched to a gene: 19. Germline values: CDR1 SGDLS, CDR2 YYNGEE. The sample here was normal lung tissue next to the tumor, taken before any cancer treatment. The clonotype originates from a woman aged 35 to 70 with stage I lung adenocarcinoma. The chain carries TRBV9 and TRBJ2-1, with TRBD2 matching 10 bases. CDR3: CASGARVLAGLSSSYNEQFF. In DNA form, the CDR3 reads TGTGCCAGCGGAGCCCGGGTACTAGCGGGGTTATCCAGCTCCTACAATGAGCAGTTCTTC.